One sample yielded the 25 T cell receptor beta chains listed below, sequenced in a study of control samples from healthy donors and cancer patients. This table comes from immunoSEQ multiplex PCR, and its TCRdb copy is limited to in-frame clones, with some not included. The table records about 160,000 clones, roughly 90% of them present only once. Sequencing used blood. These receptors originate from a man aged 30-40 years in good health.

The count of this clone is one. The gene calls are TRBV18 and TRBJ2-7; 9 bases align to TRBD1. With V trimmed by 5 bases and J by 5 bases, 7 bases remained unmatched. The germline gives CDR1 KGHSH, CDR2 LQKENI. The CDR3 consists of 14 residues. CDR3 in amino acids: CASSNPGQGNEQYF. The CDR3 DNA reads TGTGCCAGCTCAAATCCGGGACAGGGAAACGAGCAGTACTTC.

The rearrangement uses TRBV6-5 and TRBJ1-1, with D perhaps TRBD1 (5 bases). Trimming removed 6 bases from V and 4 bases from J, with 9 bases in between. CDR1 and CDR2 (germline): MNHEY, SVGAGI. CDR3 length equals 12 residues. The CDR3 is CASRGTGTEAFF. The CDR3 DNA reads TGTGCCAGCAGGGGAACAGGCACTGAAGCTTTCTTT.

This rearrangement joins TRBV9 to TRBJ2-3; TRBD1 matches 7 bases. J lost 2 bases, V lost 0 bases, and 3 bases had no gene match. Germline lookup yields CDR1 SGDLS and CDR2 YYNGEE. This CDR3 has 15 amino acids. The DNA for the CDR3 is TGTGCCAGCAGCGTAGGGGACAGCATCACAGATACGCAGTATTTT. Translated, it gives CASSVGDSITDTQYF.

This chain links TRBV11-2 with TRBJ2-3; 8 positions agree with TRBD2. The J segment lost 4 bases and the V segment lost 5 bases, leaving 8 bases of the junction unmatched. The CDR3 covers 15 residues. Germline assignment: CDR1 SGHAT and CDR2 FQNNGV. CDR3 nucleotides: TGTGCCAGCAGCCCCACCCGGCGGGGGGCAGATACGCAGTATTTT. Protein: CASSPTRRGADTQYF.

The chain joins TRBV19 to TRBJ2-1; D is perhaps TRBD2 (7 bases). The CDR3 totals 16 residues. Germline CDR1 is LNHDA and CDR2 is SQIVND (reference sequence). Trimming removed 5 bases at V and 8 bases at J, with 22 bases between. The CDR3: CASSGGQRGLSYEQFF. For the CDR3, the DNA is TGTGCCAGTAGTGGGGGGCAGCGGGGATTATCTTATGAGCAGTTCTTC. Supplemented by reference TRBV19 and TRBJ2-1, the full variable domain reads DGGITQSPKYLFRKEGQNVTLSCEQNLNHDAMYWYRQDPGQGLRLIYYSQIVNDFQKGDIAEGYSVSREKKESFPLTVTSAQKNPTAFYLCASSGGQRGLSYEQFFGPGTRLTVL.

This sequence joins TRBV27 and TRBJ2-2; D might be TRBD1 or TRBD2, each matching 5 bases. Germline V gives CDR1 MNHEY, CDR2 SMNVEV (reference sequence). V lost 7 bases and J 5 bases, leaving 29 bases between the germline ends. The CDR3 has 19 residues. The chain's CDR3 is CASTTLIQGRLSMTGELFF. CDR3 sequence (DNA): TGTGCCAGCACCACCCTCATCCAGGGTAGACTAAGTATGACCGGGGAGCTGTTTTTT.

The chain joins TRBV28 to TRBJ1-3; D may be TRBD1 (5 bases). Germline V CDR1 and CDR2: MDHEN, SYDVKM. The V end was cut by 8 bases, the J end by 0 bases, with 14 bases between. This CDR3 contains 15 residues. The CDR3: CASGPQVHSGNTIYF. DNA for the CDR3: TGTGCCAGCGGGCCACAGGTGCACTCTGGAAACACCATATATTTT.

The rearrangement links TRBV20-1 to TRBJ1-2, with D unresolved. The CDR3 extends over 11 amino acids. Deletions cut 5 bases from V and 2 bases from J, with 6 bases between. Germline lookup yields CDR1 DFQATT and CDR2 SNEGSKA (reference sequence). The CDR3 sequence: CSAVDNYGYTF. CDR3 DNA sequence: TGCAGTGCTGTCGACAACTATGGCTACACCTTC.

This chain joins TRBV3-1 (or the pseudogene TRBV3-2) and TRBJ2-3; unclear D gene. Trimming took 4 bases from V and 0 from J, leaving 17 bases between them. This CDR3 region has 17 residues. Per the germline V gene, CDR1 is LGHDT and CDR2 is YNNKEL (reference sequence). The CDR3 is CASSPAALTPSTDTQYF. In DNA, the CDR3 is TGTGCCAGCAGCCCCGCCGCGCTAACTCCTAGCACAGATACGCAGTATTTT.

This clone was seen once. Other nucleotide sequences from this sample produce the same CDR3. The chain uses TRBV29-1 and TRBJ2-1; D is unresolved. V lost 5 bases, J lost 6 bases, and 20 bases lay in between. The CDR3 is made up of 15 amino acids. Looked up from germline, CDR1 is SQVTM and CDR2 is ANQGSEA. CDR3 residues: CSVKTLLASVNEQFF. Here the CDR3 DNA reads TGCAGCGTTAAGACCTTACTGGCGTCGGTCAATGAGCAGTTCTTC.

The V gene is TRBV5-6, the J gene TRBJ1-1, with 7 bases matching TRBD1. J was trimmed by 1 base and V by 0 bases; bases with no gene match: 6. The CDR3 covers 16 residues. CDR1 and CDR2 (germline): SGHDT, YYEEEE. This chain's CDR3 is CASSLDRQGGNTEAFF. CDR3 DNA: TGTGCCAGCAGCTTGGATAGGCAGGGGGGGAACACTGAAGCTTTCTTT.

The chain has TRBV6-5 and TRBJ1-6; 7 nucleotides line up with TRBD1. CDR3 size: 15 residues. Germline V gene sequence: CDR1 MNHEY, CDR2 SVGAGI. V dropped 8 bases and J dropped 7; count of bases not matched to a gene: 11. In nucleotides, the CDR3 is TGTGCCAGCGAGAGACCGGGACAGCAAAATTCACCCCTCCACTTT. Its translation is CASERPGQQNSPLHF.

J is TRBJ1-2 and V is TRBV7-2; D unclear. CDR3 length: 14 amino acids. Germline CDR1 reads SGHTA; CDR2 reads FQGNSA. Trimming took off 1 base at V and 2 bases at J, with 8 bases between the two ends. CDR3 region: CASSLGQANYGYTF. CDR3 DNA sequence: TGTGCCAGCAGCTTAGGGCAGGCGAACTATGGCTACACCTTC.

This chain connects TRBV19 to TRBJ1-5, with a possible D match to TRBD1 (5 bases). This CDR3 contains 15 residues. Germline loops: CDR1 LNHDA, CDR2 SQIVND (reference sequence). The V end lost 5 bases, the J end lost 1 base, and 12 bases lay between the germline ends. In DNA form, the CDR3 reads TGTGCCAGTAGTGCACGGGGGGACAGCAATCAGCCCCAGCATTTT. This sequence encodes CASSARGDSNQPQHF.

The genes are TRBV5-1 and TRBJ2-1; 16 bases match TRBD2. The ends lost 3 bases at V and 6 bases at J; junction bases unmatched: 6. CDR1 and CDR2 from the germline V gene are SGHRS and YFSETQ. This CDR3 region has 17 residues. CDR3 residues: CASSWGLAGGLGNEQFF. For the CDR3, the DNA is TGCGCCAGCAGCTGGGGACTAGCGGGAGGGCTAGGCAATGAGCAGTTCTTC.

Written as DNA, the CDR3 is TGTGCCAGCAGCCAAGACGTCGGGATCTACGAGCAGTACTTC. The encoded protein is CASSQDVGIYEQYF. The J gene is TRBJ2-7, the V gene TRBV14; possible D gene TRBD2, 5 bases. Trimming shortened V by 0 bases and J by 3 bases, and 9 bases separated the two germline ends. Per germline, CDR1 SGHDN and CDR2 FVKESK. CDR3 length: 14 residues. The variable domain in full, completed from reference TRBV14 and TRBJ2-7, reads EAGVTQFPSHSVIEKGQTVTLRCDPISGHDNLYWYRRVMGKEIKFLLHFVKESKQDESGMPNNRFLAERTGGTYSTLKVQPAELEDSGVYFCASSQDVGIYEQYFGPGTRLTVT.

In nucleotides, the CDR3 is TGTGCCAGCAGTTACGGGTGGGCTAATGAAAAACTGTTTTTT. Its protein product is CASSYGWANEKLFF. This chain joins TRBV6-5 and TRBJ1-4; no reliable D call. The CDR3 is 14 residues long. The germline V and J ends were trimmed by 2 bases and 3 bases, with 7 bases remaining between them. Germline V gene lookup returns CDR1 MNHEY and CDR2 SVGAGI.

The V call is TRBV7-8, the J call TRBJ1-5; D might be TRBD1 (5 bases). V lost 1 base and J 2 bases, leaving 12 bases between the germline ends. This CDR3 region has 16 residues. CDR1 and CDR2 from the germline V gene are SGHVS and FQNEAQ. CDR3 nucleotide sequence: TGTGCCAGCAGCTTAGAAAGAGGCAGGGGCAATCAGCCCCAGCATTTT. Amino acid sequence: CASSLERGRGNQPQHF.

The chain uses TRBV28 and TRBJ2-7; no definite D call. The V and J ends lost 3 bases and 7 bases respectively, with 10 bases between them. Germline V gene data show CDR1 as MDHEN and CDR2 as SYDVKM. CDR3 length: 12 residues. The DNA for the CDR3 is TGTGCCAGCAGTTTCGGCGGTGGGGAGCAGTACTTC. It is translated as CASSFGGGEQYF.

This clone was detected once. The chain recombines TRBV27 with TRBJ2-7; 12 nucleotides align to TRBD2. V was pared by 2 bases and J by 3 bases, with 5 bases of the junction left unmatched. The CDR3 loop spans 16 amino acids. Per the germline V gene, CDR1 is MNHEY and CDR2 is SMNVEV (reference sequence). The CDR3 loop reads CASSLLGLAGGYEQYF. CDR3 nucleotide sequence: TGTGCCAGCAGTTTACTGGGACTAGCGGGCGGCTACGAGCAGTACTTC.

The rearrangement links TRBV27 to TRBJ1-2, with TRBD1 identical over 7 bases. Germline CDR1 and CDR2: MNHEY and SMNVEV (reference sequence). J was trimmed by 5 bases and V by 8 bases; bases with no gene match: 8. The CDR3 runs to 13 residues. The CDR3 DNA sequence: TGTGCCAGCGCCACCGACAGGGAATATGGCTACACCTTC. Translation gives CASATDREYGYTF.

J is TRBJ2-2 and V is TRBV7-9; D is unclear. The ends were cut back, 4 bases at V and 5 bases at J, with 14 bases in the middle. This CDR3 comprises 15 residues. Germline lookup yields CDR1 SEHNR and CDR2 FQNEAQ (reference sequence). CDR3 sequence reads: CASSSSGVLTGELFF. The CDR3 DNA sequence: TGTGCCAGCAGCTCCTCAGGTGTTTTAACCGGGGAGCTGTTTTTT.

In its sample, this clone was seen a few times. The same CDR3 arises from other DNA sequences in this sample as well. This chain joins TRBV5-5 and TRBJ2-5, with D tentatively TRBD1 or TRBD2 (6 bases each). Germline CDR1 reads SGHKS; CDR2 reads YYEKEE (reference sequence). The CDR3 has 16 residues. V lost 4 bases to trimming and J lost 4 bases, with 20 bases between them. CDR3 sequence: CASSGGPGARGETQYF. The CDR3 bases are TGTGCCAGCAGCGGGGGGCCGGGGGCGAGGGGAGAGACCCAGTACTTC.

In DNA form, the CDR3 reads TGTGCCAGCAGCCCCACTGGAAACACCATATATTTT. Its protein product is CASSPTGNTIYF. The chain couples TRBV7-2 to TRBJ1-3; unclear D gene. The germline gives CDR1 SGHTA, CDR2 FQGNSA. This CDR3 is 12 amino acids long. Deletions cut 5 bases from V and 2 bases from J, with 4 bases between. The full variable domain, rest sourced from reference TRBV7-2 and TRBJ1-3, is GAGVSQSPSNKVTEKGKDVELRCDPISGHTALYWYRQSLGQGLEFLIYFQGNSAPDKSGLPSDRFSAERTGGSVSTLTIQRTQQEDSAVYLCASSPTGNTIYFGEGSWLTVV.

This rearrangement joins TRBV7-3 to TRBJ2-1; tentatively, D is TRBD1 (6 bases). The germline V gene encodes CDR1 SGHTA and CDR2 FQGTGA. The V and J ends lost 1 base and 2 bases respectively, with 9 bases between them. CDR3 length: 15 amino acids. In DNA form, the CDR3 reads TGTGCCAGCAGCTTAAGGCAGGGGACCTACAATGAGCAGTTCTTC. Its translation: CASSLRQGTYNEQFF.